These T cell receptor beta chains were read from a single sample in a study of post-analysis software for immune sequencing data. TCRdb reprocessed the PCR reads with MiXCR, giving one entry per CDR3 protein. There are 500,000 to 600,000 distinct CDR3 sequences in the sample; 44% occur only once, and about 1.5% lies in the top ten. Material for sequencing was blood. The receptors originated from a girl between 10 and 17 years old with multiple sclerosis. CDR3s include the opening cysteine and the closing phenylalanine or tryptophan. A D gene is named only where the DNA matches it firmly. Only part of the rows carry a size: once, few, many, or a class if the clone is expanded.

d_call j_call clone_size v_call cdr3_nt cdr3_aa
NA TRBJ2-7 NA TRBV7-9 TGTGCCAGTGAGAAGGGTTACAGCTCCTACGAGCAGTACTTC CASEKGYSSYEQYF
TRBD2 TRBJ2-3 few TRBV5-1 TGCGCCAGCAGACCGGGACTAGCGGGGGGCCGCACAGATACGCAGTATTTT CASRPGLAGGRTDTQYF
TRBD1 TRBJ2-7 NA TRBV5-1 TGCGCCAGCAGCTTGGAGAGGACAGGGAGCTCCTACGAGCAGTACTTC CASSLERTGSSYEQYF
TRBD1 TRBJ1-2 few TRBV20-1 TGCAGCGCAAACCACCAACGGACAGGGCTCAACTATGGCTACACCTTC CSANHQRTGLNYGYTF
NA TRBJ2-1 few TRBV9 TGTGCCAGCAGCCCCCAGGGAGGGGGGGCGAGGAGTGAGCAGTTCTTC CASSPQGGGARSEQFF
NA TRBJ2-7 few TRBV3-1 TGTGCCAGCAGCCAGGATGCCGAGCAGTACTTC CASSQDAEQYF
NA TRBJ1-5 NA TRBV4-2 TGTGCCAGCAGCCAAGATCGGCAGCCTTGGCGGCCCCAGCATTTT CASSQDRQPWRPQHF
NA TRBJ1-4 NA TRBV20-1 TGCAGTGCTAAACGGGGGGGATATACTAATGAAAAACTGTTTTTT CSAKRGGYTNEKLFF
TRBD1 TRBJ2-3 many TRBV12-3/TRBV12-4 TGTGCCAGCAGTTTGGACGGGACAGGGACAGATACGCAGTATTTT CASSLDGTGTDTQYF
TRBD2 TRBJ2-3 NA TRBV25-1 TGTGCCAGCAGTGATTCCCGGGGAGGGAGCACAGATACGCAGTATTTT CASSDSRGGSTDTQYF
NA TRBJ1-1 few TRBV10-3 TGTGCCATCAGTGTTCGCGGAGGGAGTGATGAAGCTTTCTTT CAISVRGGSDEAFF